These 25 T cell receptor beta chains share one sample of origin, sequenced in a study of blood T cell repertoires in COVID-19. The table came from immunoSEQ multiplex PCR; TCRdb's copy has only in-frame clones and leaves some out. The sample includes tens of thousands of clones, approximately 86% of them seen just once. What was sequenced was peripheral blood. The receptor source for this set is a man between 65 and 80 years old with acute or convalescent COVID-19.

The CDR3 nucleotides are TGCAGCGTTACCCCGGGACTAGAAATCTACAATGAGCAGTTCTTC. Amino acid sequence: CSVTPGLEIYNEQFF. The chain combines TRBV29-1 with TRBJ2-1, with 8 bases that match TRBD2. Germline V gene sequence: CDR1 SQVTM, CDR2 ANQGSEA. The CDR3 spans 15 residues. The V gene end was trimmed by 5 bases and the J gene end by 3 bases; junction bases not matched to a gene: 9.

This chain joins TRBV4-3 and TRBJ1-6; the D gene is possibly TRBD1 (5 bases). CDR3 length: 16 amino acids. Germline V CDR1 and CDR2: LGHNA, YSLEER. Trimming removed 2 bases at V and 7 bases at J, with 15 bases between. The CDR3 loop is CASSQTVGALNSPLHF. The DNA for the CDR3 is TGCGCCAGCAGCCAAACCGTTGGGGCCCTGAATTCACCCCTCCACTTT.

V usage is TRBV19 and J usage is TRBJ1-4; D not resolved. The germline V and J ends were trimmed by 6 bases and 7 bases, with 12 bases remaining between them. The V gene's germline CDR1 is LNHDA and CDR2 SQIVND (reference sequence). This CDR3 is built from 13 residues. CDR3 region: CASRPREVEKLFF. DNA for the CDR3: TGTGCCAGTAGGCCCCGAGAAGTTGAAAAACTGTTTTTT.

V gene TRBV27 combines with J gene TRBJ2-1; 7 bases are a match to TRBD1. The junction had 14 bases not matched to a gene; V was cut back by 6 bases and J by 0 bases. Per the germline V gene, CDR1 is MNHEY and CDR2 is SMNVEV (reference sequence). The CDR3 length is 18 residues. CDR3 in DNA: TGTGCCAGCAGGAGAAACCGGGACAGTAAGAGCTCCTACAATGAGCAGTTCTTC. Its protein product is CASRRNRDSKSSYNEQFF.

The CDR3 is CASSLKGWTGDHVEAFF. CDR3 nucleotide sequence: TGTGCCAGCAGCTTGAAAGGGTGGACAGGGGACCATGTTGAAGCTTTCTTT. The V and J genes are TRBV5-6 and TRBJ1-1; 9 positions match TRBD1. The V gene's germline CDR1 is SGHDT and CDR2 YYEEEE. CDR3 length: 17 residues. V trimming: 1 base; J trimming: 7 bases; junction bases outside the gene matches: 14.

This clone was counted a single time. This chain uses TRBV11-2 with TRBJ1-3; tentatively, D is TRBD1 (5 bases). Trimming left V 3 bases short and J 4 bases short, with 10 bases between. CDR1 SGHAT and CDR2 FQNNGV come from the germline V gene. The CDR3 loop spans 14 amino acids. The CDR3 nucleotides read TGTGCCAGCAGCTTGCAGGGTGCCGGAAACACCATATATTTT. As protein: CASSLQGAGNTIYF.

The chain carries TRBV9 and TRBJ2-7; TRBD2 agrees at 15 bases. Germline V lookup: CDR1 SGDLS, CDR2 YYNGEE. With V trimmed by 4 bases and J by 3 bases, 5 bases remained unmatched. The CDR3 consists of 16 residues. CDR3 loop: CASSYGLAGGNYEQYF. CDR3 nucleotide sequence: TGTGCCAGCAGCTACGGACTAGCGGGGGGGAACTACGAGCAGTACTTC. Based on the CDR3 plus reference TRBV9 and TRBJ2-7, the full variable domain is DSGVTQTPKHLITATGQRVTLRCSPRSGDLSVYWYQQSLDQGLQFLIQYYNGEERAKGNILERFSAQQFPDLHSELNLSSLELGDSALYFCASSYGLAGGNYEQYFGPGTRLTVT.

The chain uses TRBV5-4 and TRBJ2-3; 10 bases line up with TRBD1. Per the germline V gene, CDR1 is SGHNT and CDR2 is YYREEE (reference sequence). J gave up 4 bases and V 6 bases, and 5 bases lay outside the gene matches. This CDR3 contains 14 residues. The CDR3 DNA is TGTGCCAGCACGCGACAGGGGGCATCAGATACGCAGTATTTT. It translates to CASTRQGASDTQYF. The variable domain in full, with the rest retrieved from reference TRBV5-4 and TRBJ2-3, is ETGVTQSPTHLIKTRGQQVTLRCSSQSGHNTVSWYQQALGQGPQFIFQYYREEENGRGNFPPRFSGLQFPNYSSELNVNALELDDSALYLCASTRQGASDTQYFGPGTRLTVL.

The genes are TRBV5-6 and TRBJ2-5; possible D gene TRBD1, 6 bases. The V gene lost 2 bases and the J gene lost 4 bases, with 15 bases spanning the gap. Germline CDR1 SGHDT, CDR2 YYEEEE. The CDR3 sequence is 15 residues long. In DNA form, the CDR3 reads TGTGCCAGCAGCTTCTTTCTAGAAGGGGGAGAGACCCAGTACTTC. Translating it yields CASSFFLEGGETQYF.

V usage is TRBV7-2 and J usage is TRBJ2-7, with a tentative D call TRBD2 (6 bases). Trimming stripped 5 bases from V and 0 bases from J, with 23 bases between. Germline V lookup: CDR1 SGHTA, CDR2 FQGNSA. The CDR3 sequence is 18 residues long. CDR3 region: CASSLPEWTNGSSYEQYF. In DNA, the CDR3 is TGTGCCAGCAGCCTGCCGGAATGGACTAACGGCAGCTCCTACGAGCAGTACTTC.

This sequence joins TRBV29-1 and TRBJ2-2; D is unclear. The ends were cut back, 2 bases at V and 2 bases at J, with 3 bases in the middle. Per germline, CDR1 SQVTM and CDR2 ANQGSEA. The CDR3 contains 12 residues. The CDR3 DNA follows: TGCAGCGTTGAACTTAACACCGGGGAGCTGTTTTTT. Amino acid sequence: CSVELNTGELFF.

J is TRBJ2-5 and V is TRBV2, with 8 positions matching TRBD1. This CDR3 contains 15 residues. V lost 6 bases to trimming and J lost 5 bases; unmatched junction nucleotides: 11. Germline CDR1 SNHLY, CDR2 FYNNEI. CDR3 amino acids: CASRLHGQGTETQYF. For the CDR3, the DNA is TGTGCCAGCAGGCTCCATGGACAGGGCACGGAGACCCAGTACTTC.

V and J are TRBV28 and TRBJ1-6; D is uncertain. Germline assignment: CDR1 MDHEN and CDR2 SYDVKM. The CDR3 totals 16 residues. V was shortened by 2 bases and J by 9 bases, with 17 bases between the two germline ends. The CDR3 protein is CASSLDPGAVSSPLHF. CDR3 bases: TGTGCCAGCAGTTTAGATCCGGGAGCGGTATCTTCACCCCTCCACTTT. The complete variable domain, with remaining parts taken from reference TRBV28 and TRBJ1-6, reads DVKVTQSSRYLVKRTGEKVFLECVQDMDHENMFWYRQDPGLGLRLIYFSYDVKMKEKGDIPEGYSVSREKKERFSLILESASTNQTSMYLCASSLDPGAVSSPLHFGNGTRLTVT.

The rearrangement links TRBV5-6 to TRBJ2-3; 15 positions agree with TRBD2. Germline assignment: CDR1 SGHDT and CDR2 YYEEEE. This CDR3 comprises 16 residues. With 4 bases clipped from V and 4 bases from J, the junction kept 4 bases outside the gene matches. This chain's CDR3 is CASSRTSGGDADTQYF. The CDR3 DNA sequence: TGTGCCAGCAGCCGGACTAGCGGGGGGGATGCAGATACGCAGTATTTT.

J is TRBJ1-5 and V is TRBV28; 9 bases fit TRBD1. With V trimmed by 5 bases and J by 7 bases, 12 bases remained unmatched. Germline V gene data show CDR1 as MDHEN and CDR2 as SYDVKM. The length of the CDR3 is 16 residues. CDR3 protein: CASSPETGGSWQPQHF. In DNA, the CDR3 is TGTGCCAGCAGTCCCGAGACAGGGGGATCTTGGCAGCCCCAGCATTTT.

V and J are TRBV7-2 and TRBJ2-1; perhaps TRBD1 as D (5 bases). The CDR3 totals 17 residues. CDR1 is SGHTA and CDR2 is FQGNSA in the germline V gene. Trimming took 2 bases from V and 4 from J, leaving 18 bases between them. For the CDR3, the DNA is TGTGCCAGCAGCTTAAAGTACGGTCTAGGGGCTTACAATGAGCAGTTCTTC. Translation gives CASSLKYGLGAYNEQFF. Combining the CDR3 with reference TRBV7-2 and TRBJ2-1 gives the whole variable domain GAGVSQSPSNKVTEKGKDVELRCDPISGHTALYWYRQSLGQGLEFLIYFQGNSAPDKSGLPSDRFSAERTGGSVSTLTIQRTQQEDSAVYLCASSLKYGLGAYNEQFFGPGTRLTVL.

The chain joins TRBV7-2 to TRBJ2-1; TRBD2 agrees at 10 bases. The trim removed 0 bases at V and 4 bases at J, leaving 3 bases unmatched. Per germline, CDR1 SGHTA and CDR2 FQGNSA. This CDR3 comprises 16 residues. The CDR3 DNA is TGTGCCAGCAGCTTAGCTAGCGGGGGGACATACAATGAGCAGTTCTTC. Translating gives CASSLASGGTYNEQFF.

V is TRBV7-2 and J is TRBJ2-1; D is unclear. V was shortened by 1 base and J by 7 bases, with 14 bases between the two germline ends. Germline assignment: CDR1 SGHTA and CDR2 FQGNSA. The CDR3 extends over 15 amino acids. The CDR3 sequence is CASSLESTLCNEQFF. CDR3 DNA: TGTGCCAGCAGCTTAGAAAGCACCCTTTGTAATGAGCAGTTCTTC.

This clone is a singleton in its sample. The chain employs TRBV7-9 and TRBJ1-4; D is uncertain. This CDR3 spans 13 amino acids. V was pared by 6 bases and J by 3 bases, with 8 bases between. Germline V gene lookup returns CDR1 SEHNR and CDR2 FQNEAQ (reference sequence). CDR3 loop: CASRRSPNEKLFF. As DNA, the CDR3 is TGTGCCAGCAGGAGGTCCCCTAATGAAAAACTGTTTTTT.

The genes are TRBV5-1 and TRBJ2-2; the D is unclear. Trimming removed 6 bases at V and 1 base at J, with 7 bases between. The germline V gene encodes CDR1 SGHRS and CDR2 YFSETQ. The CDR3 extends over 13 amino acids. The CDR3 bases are TGCGCCAGCACCCCGCGGAACACCGGGGAGCTGTTTTTT. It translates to CASTPRNTGELFF.

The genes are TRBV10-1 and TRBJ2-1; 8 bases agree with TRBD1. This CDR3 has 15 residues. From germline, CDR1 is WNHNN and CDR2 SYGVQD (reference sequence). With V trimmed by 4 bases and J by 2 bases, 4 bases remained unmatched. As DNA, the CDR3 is TGCGCCAGCAGTGCGACAGGGGCCACCTACAATGAGCAGTTCTTC. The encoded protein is CASSATGATYNEQFF.

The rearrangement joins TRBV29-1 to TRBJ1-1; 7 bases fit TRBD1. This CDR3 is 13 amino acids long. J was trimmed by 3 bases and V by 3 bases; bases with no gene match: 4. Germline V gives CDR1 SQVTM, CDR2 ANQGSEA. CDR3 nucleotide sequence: TGCAGCGTTGAGGGACAGTTAGACACTGAAGCTTTCTTT. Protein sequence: CSVEGQLDTEAFF.

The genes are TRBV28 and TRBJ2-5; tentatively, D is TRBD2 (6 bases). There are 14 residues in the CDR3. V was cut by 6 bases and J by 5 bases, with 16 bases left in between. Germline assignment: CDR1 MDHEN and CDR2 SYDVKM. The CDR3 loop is CASSRTFGTETQYF. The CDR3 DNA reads TGTGCCAGCAGCCGTACCTTTGGGACTGAGACCCAGTACTTC.

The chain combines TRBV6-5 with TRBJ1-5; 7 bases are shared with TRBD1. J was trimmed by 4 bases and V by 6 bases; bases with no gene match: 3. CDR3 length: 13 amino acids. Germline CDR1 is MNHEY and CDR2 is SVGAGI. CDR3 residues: CASRRQGNQPQHF. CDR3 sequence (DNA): TGTGCCAGCAGACGACAGGGAAATCAGCCCCAGCATTTT.

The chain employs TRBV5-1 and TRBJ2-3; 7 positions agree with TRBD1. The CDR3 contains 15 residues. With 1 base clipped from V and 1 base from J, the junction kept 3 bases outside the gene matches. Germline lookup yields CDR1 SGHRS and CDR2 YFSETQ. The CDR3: CASSLSQGGTDTQYF. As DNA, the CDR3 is TGCGCCAGCAGCTTGTCCCAGGGGGGCACAGATACGCAGTATTTT.